The clone carrying this T cell receptor beta chain turned up a few times. Its antigen is not identified. At one boundary the junction diverges from the germline segment, which might be a read error. This sample was taken from a study of T cell repertoires in cytomegalovirus infection. Turning to the study itself: Recently identified HLA-C-restricted and well-studied HLA-B-restricted CMV epitopes were used. Carrying CMV and the relevant HLA type showed in public TCR beta signatures.

TCRdb ran MiXCR on the reads and lists one entry per CDR3 protein. The repertoire holds approximately 770,000 distinct CDR3 sequences, with around 29% as singletons. This CDR3 contains 12 residues. Germline V gene sequence: CDR1 SEHNR, CDR2 FQNEAQ (reference sequence). Findings of the study overall: The study found HLA-C-restricted CMV-specific TCR beta clonotypes dominating the ex vivo response. Carriers of CMV plus the relevant HLA were identified by cumulative public TCR beta family frequency.

Specimen: cultured CD8+ T cells from PBMCs, collected from culture after CMV antigen stimulation. The receptor was isolated from a human donor in good health (CMV status not recorded). Some clones in this sample may be carry-over from other donors' samples. This sequence joins TRBV7-9 and TRBJ2-5; D not certain. CDR3 bases: TGTGCCAGCAGCATCCCGGGTCTGAGTACTGGGTTC. Protein sequence: CASSIPGLSTGF.